The sequence of this TCR beta chain was determined in a study of cytomegalovirus exposure and HLA in healthy donors. Regarding the study as a whole: TCR beta V- and J-gene trimming, according to a later analysis, was linked to a missense DCLRE1C variant. Over 15,000 TCR beta sequences were associated with HLA alleles at 0.05 false discovery rate in a later analysis. It was taken for granted in presence/absence analyses that sequencing depth across donors was roughly uniform. Relative to equally common others, HLA-associated TCR beta chains showed greater clonal expansion in a later analysis.

Details on this clone: Antigen specificity is unknown.

The PCR used 60 Vbeta and 13 Jbeta primers. Libraries were prepared by immunoSEQ multiplex PCR; TCRdb keeps only in-frame clonotypes and omits some of them. Seen here are about 100,000 clones, under 85% observed once, and the top ten hold 11% to 15%. Trimming stripped 5 bases from V and 5 bases from J, with 9 bases between. The germline gives CDR1 SGHTA, CDR2 FQGNSA. CDR3 length: 13 amino acids. V is TRBV7-2 and J is TRBJ1-4; no firm D call. This sequence was found in an older woman in good health and CMV-seropositive. The sample was PBMCs. The CDR3 DNA reads TGTGCCAGCAGCCGGGTCCTCAATGAAAAACTGTTTTTT. This gives the protein CASSRVLNEKLFF. Drawing the rest from reference TRBV7-2 and TRBJ1-4, the complete variable domain is GAGVSQSPSNKVTEKGKDVELRCDPISGHTALYWYRQSLGQGLEFLIYFQGNSAPDKSGLPSDRFSAERTGGSVSTLTIQRTQQEDSAVYLCASSRVLNEKLFFGSGTQLSVL.